This T cell receptor beta chain appears in the sequencing data of a study of cytomegalovirus exposure and HLA in healthy donors. Study results and limitations: Some public TCRs appeared in many individuals, while most sequences were rare. The study flagged 150 to 200 TCR beta chains as cytomegalovirus-associated.

The CDR3 consists of 19 residues. V lost 1 base and J lost 0; bases outside the gene matches: 8. The germline gives CDR1 LGHNA, CDR2 YSLEER. Clones were read by immunoSEQ multiplex PCR, and TCRdb kept only the in-frame ones, dropping some. The sample lists over 85,000 clones, approximately 95% occurring once. With respect to this clone: Its cognate antigen is unknown.

It was the roughly 110-subject validation cohort, separate from the roughly 700-subject first cohort, to which the donors belonged. The V gene is TRBV4-3, the J gene TRBJ2-1, with 11 bases matching TRBD2. The sequenced material came from PBMCs. The receptor's source is a woman in her twenties or thirties in good health and CMV-seropositive. CDR3 region: CASSQVLAGDLNSYNEQFF. The CDR3 DNA is TGCGCCAGCAGCCAAGTACTAGCGGGAGATCTGAACTCCTACAATGAGCAGTTCTTC.